This T cell receptor beta chain was recovered during a study of cytomegalovirus exposure and HLA in healthy donors. PCR was performed using 60 Vbeta and 13 Jbeta primers. Sequencing was performed with immunoSEQ multiplex PCR; in TCRdb, only in-frame clones are kept and a portion is missing. The sample lists under 200,000 clones, roughly 85% occurring once. The CDR3 has 12 amino acids. Per the germline V gene, CDR1 is SGHTA and CDR2 is FQGNSA. Trimming removed 1 base at V and 12 bases at J, with 13 bases between. A single count supports this clone. Its antigen is currently unknown. Study findings and constraints: Later examination showed HLA-associated TCR beta chains had greater clonal expansion than equally common others. In a later analysis, parvovirus B19, influenza, CMV and Epstein-Barr virus appeared linked to several top co-occurrence clusters.

Sample: PBMCs. This sequence joins TRBV7-2 and TRBJ2-7, with no clear D. The TCR sequence derives from a woman between 40 and 55 years old in good health and CMV-seronegative. CDR3 amino acids: CASSLGLQRRYF. The DNA of the CDR3 is TGTGCCAGCAGCTTAGGTTTGCAGCGCCGGTACTTC. Together with reference TRBV7-2 and TRBJ2-7, the CDR3 gives the full variable domain: GAGVSQSPSNKVTEKGKDVELRCDPISGHTALYWYRQSLGQGLEFLIYFQGNSAPDKSGLPSDRFSAERTGGSVSTLTIQRTQQEDSAVYLCASSLGLQRRYFGPGTRLTVT.